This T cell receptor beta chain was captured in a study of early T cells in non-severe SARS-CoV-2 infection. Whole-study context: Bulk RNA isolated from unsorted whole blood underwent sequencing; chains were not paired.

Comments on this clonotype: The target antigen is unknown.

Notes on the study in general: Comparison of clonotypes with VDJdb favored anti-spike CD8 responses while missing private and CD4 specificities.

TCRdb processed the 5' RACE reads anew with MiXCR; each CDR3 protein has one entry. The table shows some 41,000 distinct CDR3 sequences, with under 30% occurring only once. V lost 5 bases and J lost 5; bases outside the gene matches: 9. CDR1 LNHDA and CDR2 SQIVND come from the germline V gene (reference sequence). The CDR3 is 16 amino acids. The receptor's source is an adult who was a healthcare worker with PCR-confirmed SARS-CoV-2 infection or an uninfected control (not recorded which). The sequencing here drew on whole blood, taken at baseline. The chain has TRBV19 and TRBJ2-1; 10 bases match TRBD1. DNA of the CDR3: TGTGCCAGTAGTCTCTACGGGACAGGGGCCCACAATGAGCAGTTCTTC. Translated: CASSLYGTGAHNEQFF.